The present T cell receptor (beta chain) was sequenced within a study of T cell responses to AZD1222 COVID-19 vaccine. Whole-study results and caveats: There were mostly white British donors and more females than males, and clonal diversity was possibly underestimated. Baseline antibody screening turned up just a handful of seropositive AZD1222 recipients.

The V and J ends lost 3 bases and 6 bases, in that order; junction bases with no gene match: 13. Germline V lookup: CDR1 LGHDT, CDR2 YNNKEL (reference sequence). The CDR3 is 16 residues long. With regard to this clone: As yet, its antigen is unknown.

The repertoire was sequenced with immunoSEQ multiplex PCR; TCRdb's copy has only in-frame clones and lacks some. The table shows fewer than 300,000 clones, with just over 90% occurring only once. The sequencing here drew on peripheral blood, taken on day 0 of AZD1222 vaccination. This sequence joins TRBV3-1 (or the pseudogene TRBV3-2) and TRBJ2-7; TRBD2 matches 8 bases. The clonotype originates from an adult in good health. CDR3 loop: CASSHSGTRRFSEQYF. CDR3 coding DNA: TGTGCCAGCAGCCACTCCGGGACTAGGCGGTTCTCCGAGCAGTACTTC.